The clone carrying this T cell receptor beta chain has just a few counts. What it binds is not known. These data are taken from a study of blood T cells in healthy people across ages. Study findings and constraints: Compared with aged donors, long-lived donors showed fewer expanded clones, suggesting selection.

Each of the donors had roughly 9.4 milliliters of peripheral blood drawn into EDTA-treated Vacutainer tubes. A second PCR, run for roughly 7 to 11 cycles, used a sample-barcoded 5' primer plus a J-beta primer mix. TCRdb processed the 5' RACE reads anew with MiXCR; each CDR3 protein has one entry. The data hold approximately 850,000 distinct CDR3 sequences, with roughly 64% observed a single time. This CDR3 spans 17 amino acids. Between the trimmed V and J ends, which lost 0 bases and 3 bases, there was a span of 21 bases. In germline, CDR1 is DFQATT, CDR2 SNEGSKA (reference sequence). The chain employs TRBV20-1 and TRBJ2-7, with a weak D call TRBD1 (5 bases). The clonotype was recovered from a man aged 25 to 40 in good health. The sequenced material came from blood. CDR3 DNA: TGCAGTGCTAGAGATTTCATCCGGCAGGGCGATAACTACGAGCAGTACTTC. It specifies CSARDFIRQGDNYEQYF.